This T cell receptor (beta chain) was recorded in a study of shared clonotypes between healthy human individuals. The table came from immunoSEQ multiplex PCR; TCRdb's copy has only in-frame clones and leaves some out. Of some 1 million clones in the sample, about 70% were seen once. About this clone: The antigen is unknown. Other DNA sequences in this sample translate to the same CDR3.

Subsets obtained from CD4+ cells comprised CD45RA+ naive and CD45RA-negative memory cells. The CDR3 runs to 15 residues. Germline CDR1 is SGHVS and CDR2 is FNYEAQ. Unmatched junction bases numbered 2, after V lost 0 bases and J lost 2 bases. Overall study results and limits: The four-donor shared clonotypes exceeded non-shared clonotypes in generation probability, with non-shared ones scoring lower.

The clonotype originates from a man aged 18-30 years in good health. Material: memory CD4+ T cells sorted from blood. The sample's subset: CD45RA-negative fraction. The chain combines TRBV7-6 with TRBJ2-3; 7 positions agree with TRBD2. CDR3 amino acids: CASSLAGGNTDTQYF. The DNA of the CDR3 is TGTGCCAGCAGCTTAGCGGGGGGGAACACAGATACGCAGTATTTT.